The clone carrying this T cell receptor beta chain was observed at least ten times. Deletions cut 4 bases from V and 0 bases from J, with 12 bases between. This CDR3 is 15 amino acids long. The germline CDR1 and CDR2 sequences are LGHNA and YNFKEQ. First-strand cDNA relied on TRAV- and TRBV-specific primers spanning alpha and beta chains. A roughly 20-cycle PCR with a constant-region primer and V-primer adapter amplified TCRs. MiXCR, run by TCRdb on the reads, gives a single entry per CDR3 protein. The table lists 60,000 to 90,000 distinct CDR3 sequences, roughly 30% of them singletons, with over 8.5% in the top ten. The data were taken from a study of low-dose radiotherapy and immunotherapy resistance in tumors. Study-level background: Members of Cohort 1 were treated with 0.5 Gy per fraction every 2 weeks. The prescribed total PTV dose was 6.5 Gy. Patients were given intravenous nivolumab 240 mg every two weeks plus ipilimumab 1 mg/kg every six weeks. Participants were given intravenous cyclophosphamide 200 mg/m2 every two weeks, one day before radiation and immunotherapy.

Time point specified: before trial treatment. Ipilimumab, nivolumab, aspirin, low-dose cyclophosphamide and low-dose radiotherapy were administered to donors. The TCR was taken from a female donor with ovarian cancer. Source: PBMCs, taken before treatment. The gene calls are TRBV4-2 and TRBJ1-1; no reliable D call. CDR3 in DNA: TGTGCCAGCAGCCCCTTGGGCTACATGAACACTGAAGCTTTCTTT. This encodes CASSPLGYMNTEAFF.